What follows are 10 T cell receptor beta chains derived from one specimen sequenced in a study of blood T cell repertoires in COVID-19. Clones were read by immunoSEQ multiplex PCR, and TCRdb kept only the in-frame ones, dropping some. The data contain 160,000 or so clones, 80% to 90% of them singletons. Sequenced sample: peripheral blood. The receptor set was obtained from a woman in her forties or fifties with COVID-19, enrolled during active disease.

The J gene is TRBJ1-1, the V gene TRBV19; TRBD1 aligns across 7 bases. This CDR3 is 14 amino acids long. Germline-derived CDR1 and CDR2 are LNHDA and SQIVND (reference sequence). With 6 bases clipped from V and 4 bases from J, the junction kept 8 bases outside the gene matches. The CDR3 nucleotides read TGTGCCAGTAGCCAAGACAGGGCGGGCACTGAAGCTTTCTTT. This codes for CASSQDRAGTEAFF.

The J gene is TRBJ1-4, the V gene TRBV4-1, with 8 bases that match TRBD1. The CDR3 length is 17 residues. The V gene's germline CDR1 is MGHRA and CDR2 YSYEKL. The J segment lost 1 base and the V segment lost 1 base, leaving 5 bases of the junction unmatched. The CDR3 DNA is TGCGCCAGCAGCCAAGGAATCAGGGGGCGAACTAATGAAAAACTGTTTTTT. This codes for CASSQGIRGRTNEKLFF.

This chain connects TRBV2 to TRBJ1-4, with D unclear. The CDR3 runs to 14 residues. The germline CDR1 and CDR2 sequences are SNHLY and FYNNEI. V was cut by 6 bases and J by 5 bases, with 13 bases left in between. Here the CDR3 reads CASRAEPLNEKLFF. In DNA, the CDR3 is TGTGCCAGCAGAGCGGAGCCCCTCAATGAAAAACTGTTTTTT.

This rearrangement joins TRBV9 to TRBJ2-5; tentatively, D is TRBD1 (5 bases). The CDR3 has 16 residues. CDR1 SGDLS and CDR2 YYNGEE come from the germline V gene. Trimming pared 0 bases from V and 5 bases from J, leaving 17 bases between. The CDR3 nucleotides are TGTGCCAGCAGCGTAGGTTTCGGCAGGGTATGGGAGACCCAGTACTTC. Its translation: CASSVGFGRVWETQYF.

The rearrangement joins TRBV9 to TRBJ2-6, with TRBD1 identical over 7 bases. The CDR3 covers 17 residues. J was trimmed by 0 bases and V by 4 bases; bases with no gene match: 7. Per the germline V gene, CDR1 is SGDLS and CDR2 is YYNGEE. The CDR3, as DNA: TGTGCCAGCAGCAAGACAGGGCAACACTCTGGGGCCAACGTCCTGACTTTC. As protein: CASSKTGQHSGANVLTF.

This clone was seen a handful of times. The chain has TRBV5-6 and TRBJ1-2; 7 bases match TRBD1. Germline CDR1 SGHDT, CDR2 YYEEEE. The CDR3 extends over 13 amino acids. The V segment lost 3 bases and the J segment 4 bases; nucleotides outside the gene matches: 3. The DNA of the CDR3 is TGTGCCAGCAGCTCAGGGGGTAGCTATGGCTACACCTTC. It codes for CASSSGGSYGYTF.

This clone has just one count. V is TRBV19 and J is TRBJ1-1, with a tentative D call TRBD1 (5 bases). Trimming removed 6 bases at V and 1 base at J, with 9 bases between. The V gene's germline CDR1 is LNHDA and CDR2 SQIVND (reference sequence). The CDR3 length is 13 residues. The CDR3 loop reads CASRPGGNTEAFF. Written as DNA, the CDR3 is TGTGCCAGTAGGCCGGGGGGGAACACTGAAGCTTTCTTT. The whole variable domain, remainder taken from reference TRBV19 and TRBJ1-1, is DGGITQSPKYLFRKEGQNVTLSCEQNLNHDAMYWYRQDPGQGLRLIYYSQIVNDFQKGDIAEGYSVSREKKESFPLTVTSAQKNPTAFYLCASRPGGNTEAFFGQGTRLTVV.

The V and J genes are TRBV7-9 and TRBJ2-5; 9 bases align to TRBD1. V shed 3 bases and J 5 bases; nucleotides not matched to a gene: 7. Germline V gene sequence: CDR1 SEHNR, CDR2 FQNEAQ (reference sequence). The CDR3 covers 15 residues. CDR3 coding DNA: TGTGCCAGCAGCTTGCTACAGGGGGCGCGGGAGACCCAGTACTTC. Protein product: CASSLLQGARETQYF.

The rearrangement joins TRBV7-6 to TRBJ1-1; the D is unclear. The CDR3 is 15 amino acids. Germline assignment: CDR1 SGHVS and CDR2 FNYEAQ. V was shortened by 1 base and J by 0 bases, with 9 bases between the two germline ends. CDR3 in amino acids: CASSLVREVNTEAFF. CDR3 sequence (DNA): TGTGCCAGCAGCTTAGTTAGGGAGGTGAACACTGAAGCTTTCTTT.

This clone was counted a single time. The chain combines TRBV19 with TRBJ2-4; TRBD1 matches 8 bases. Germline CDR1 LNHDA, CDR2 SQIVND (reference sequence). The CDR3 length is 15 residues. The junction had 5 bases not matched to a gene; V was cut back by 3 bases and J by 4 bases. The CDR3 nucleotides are TGTGCCAGTAGTATCTCCGGACAGGGAAAAAACATTCAGTACTTC. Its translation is CASSISGQGKNIQYF.